These 8 T cell receptor beta chains were all obtained from the same sample, sequenced in a study of technical replicates of blood from a few donors. Using immunoSEQ multiplex PCR, the repertoire was profiled, and TCRdb retains in-frame clones only, with some absent. This sample has about 62,000 clones; about nine tenths occur once, and the top ten carry more than 4.5%. The sample taken for sequencing was PBMCs. These receptors came from a human donor in good health. Some clones in this sample may be carry-over from other donors' samples.

The chain uses TRBV5-8 and TRBJ2-2; 12 bases match TRBD2. The CDR3 totals 16 residues. Losses at the gene ends were 4 bases for V and 7 bases for J; bases not matched to a gene: 8. In germline, CDR1 is SGHTS, CDR2 YDEGEE. This CDR3 reads CASSHSSGRALGELFF. DNA of the CDR3: TGTGCCAGCAGCCACTCTAGCGGGAGGGCCCTCGGGGAGCTGTTTTTT.

The rearrangement links TRBV9 to TRBJ2-3; D may be TRBD1 (6 bases). Trimming cost V 5 bases and J 8 bases, with 18 bases left between them. The CDR3 totals 14 residues. CDR1 is SGDLS and CDR2 is YYNGEE in the germline V gene. The CDR3 coding sequence is TGTGCCAGCAGTCCCGGGCCTAAAGGGGGTACGCAGTATTTT. Encoded protein: CASSPGPKGGTQYF.

The chain is built from TRBV5-1 and TRBJ2-1; 13 bases line up with TRBD2. J was trimmed by 0 bases and V by 4 bases; bases with no gene match: 4. Germline lookup yields CDR1 SGHRS and CDR2 YFSETQ. The CDR3 is made up of 17 amino acids. This CDR3 is CASSGGLAGRSYNEQFF. The CDR3 nucleotides are TGCGCCAGCAGCGGGGGACTAGCGGGGCGCTCCTACAATGAGCAGTTCTTC.

The chain is built from TRBV2 and TRBJ2-7, with 10 positions matching TRBD2. V shed 5 bases, J shed 2 bases, and the junction held 3 bases outside the gene matches. From germline, CDR1 is SNHLY and CDR2 FYNNEI. The CDR3 loop spans 14 amino acids. The CDR3 DNA sequence: TGTGCCAGCAGTCCACTAGCGGGAACCTACGAGCAGTACTTC. As protein: CASSPLAGTYEQYF.

The chain couples TRBV7-8 to TRBJ1-2, with 8 bases aligning to TRBD1. V lost 5 bases, J lost 5 bases, and 7 bases stayed unmatched. The CDR3 contains 14 residues. Germline V gene data show CDR1 as SGHVS and CDR2 as FQNEAQ. The CDR3 DNA sequence: TGTGCCAGCAGCGGAGGGACAGGCCTTTATGGCTACACCTTC. Its translation is CASSGGTGLYGYTF.

The chain recombines TRBV7-9 with TRBJ2-1; 16 bases are shared with TRBD2. Germline lookup yields CDR1 SEHNR and CDR2 FQNEAQ (reference sequence). J was trimmed by 0 bases and V by 3 bases; bases with no gene match: 5. The CDR3 extends over 19 amino acids. The CDR3 sequence is CASSFPGLAGGGSYNEQFF. DNA of the CDR3: TGTGCCAGCAGCTTTCCGGGACTAGCGGGAGGGGGCTCCTACAATGAGCAGTTCTTC.

This sequence joins TRBV6-5 and TRBJ1-2, with TRBD1 identical over 8 bases. Germline lookup yields CDR1 MNHEY and CDR2 SVGAGI. J was trimmed by 4 bases and V by 5 bases; bases with no gene match: 3. The CDR3 covers 13 residues. CDR3 region: CASSPDRGYGYTF. CDR3 nucleotide sequence: TGTGCCAGCAGTCCCGACAGGGGCTATGGCTACACCTTC.

As concerns this clone: One end of the junction fails to match germline, which may point to a read error. The chain combines TRBV7-9 with TRBJ1-5; D is ambiguous. CDR1 SEHNR and CDR2 FQNEAQ come from the germline V gene (reference sequence). The CDR3 runs to 9 residues. In nucleotides, the CDR3 is TGTGCCAGCAGCCACGTCCGGGATTTT. It is translated as CASSHVRDF.